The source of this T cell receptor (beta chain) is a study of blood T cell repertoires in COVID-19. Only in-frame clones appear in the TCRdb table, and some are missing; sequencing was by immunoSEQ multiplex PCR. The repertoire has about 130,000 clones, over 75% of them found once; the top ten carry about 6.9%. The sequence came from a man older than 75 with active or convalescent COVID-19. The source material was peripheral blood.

The CDR3 reads CASLPGRGLTDTQYF. CDR3 nucleotides: TGTGCCAGTCTCCCGGGGCGGGGACTCACAGATACGCAGTATTTT. The rearrangement joins TRBV28 to TRBJ2-3, with a tentative D call TRBD2 (6 bases). Germline V CDR1 and CDR2: MDHEN, SYDVKM. V was cut by 9 bases and J by 2 bases, with 18 bases left in between. There are 15 residues in the CDR3.